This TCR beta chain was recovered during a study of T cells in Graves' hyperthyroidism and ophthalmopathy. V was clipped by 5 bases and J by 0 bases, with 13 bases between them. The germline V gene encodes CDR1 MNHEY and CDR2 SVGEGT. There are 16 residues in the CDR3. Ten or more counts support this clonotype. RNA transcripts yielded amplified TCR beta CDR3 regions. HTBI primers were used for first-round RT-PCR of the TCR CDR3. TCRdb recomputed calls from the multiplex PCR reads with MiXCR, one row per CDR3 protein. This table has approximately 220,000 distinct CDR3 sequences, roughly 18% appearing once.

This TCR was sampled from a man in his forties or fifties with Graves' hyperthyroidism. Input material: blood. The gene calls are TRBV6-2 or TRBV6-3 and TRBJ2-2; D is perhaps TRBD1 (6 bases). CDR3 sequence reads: CASSIGTSTNTGELFF. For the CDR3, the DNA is TGTGCCAGCAGTATCGGGACAAGTACGAACACCGGGGAGCTGTTTTTT.